The 18 T cell receptor beta chains reported below all come from one sample, sequenced in a study of shared clonotypes between healthy human individuals. Measured with immunoSEQ multiplex PCR; TCRdb has only the in-frame clones, and not every one. The table records about 700,000 clones, over 65% of them present only once. Sequencing was performed on memory CD4+ T cells sorted from blood. Regarding subset: CD45RA-negative fraction. These receptor sequences come from a woman aged 25 to 45 in good health.

The chain joins TRBV27 to TRBJ2-3, with TRBD1 matching 8 bases. Germline CDR1 and CDR2: MNHEY and SMNVEV (reference sequence). This CDR3 is built from 16 residues. J lost 4 bases, V lost 2 bases, and 8 bases had no gene match. The CDR3 spells CASSLIWSGGSDTQYF. CDR3 nucleotide sequence: TGTGCCAGCAGTTTAATTTGGTCAGGGGGCTCAGATACGCAGTATTTT.

The chain recombines TRBV5-1 with TRBJ1-4; D is perhaps TRBD1 (5 bases). The CDR3 length is 14 residues. The germline V gene has CDR1 SGHRS and CDR2 YFSETQ. The germline V and J ends were trimmed by 3 bases and 0 bases, with 6 bases remaining between them. CDR3 loop: CASSWGSTNEKLFF. The CDR3 nucleotides read TGCGCCAGCAGCTGGGGGTCAACTAATGAAAAACTGTTTTTT.

This chain links TRBV9 with TRBJ1-1, with D maybe TRBD1 (6 bases). Germline V gene data show CDR1 as SGDLS and CDR2 as YYNGEE. The CDR3 is 14 amino acids. V lost 5 bases, J lost 8 bases, and 19 bases lay in between. DNA of the CDR3: TGTGCCAGCAGTTTTACCTTGGCCGGGACAGAAGCTTTCTTT. This encodes CASSFTLAGTEAFF.

J is TRBJ2-7 and V is TRBV28; 8 nucleotides align to TRBD2. This CDR3 region has 16 residues. CDR1 MDHEN and CDR2 SYDVKM come from the germline V gene. V was clipped by 4 bases and J by 2 bases; unmatched bases: 10. The CDR3 DNA reads TGTGCCAGCAGTTGGGGGTATCGCGGGAGGACCTACGAGCAGTACTTC. Translating it yields CASSWGYRGRTYEQYF.

This sequence joins TRBV28 and TRBJ2-7; a weak D match, TRBD1 (6 bases). The V end was cut by 6 bases, the J end by 3 bases, with 12 bases between. Germline-derived CDR1 and CDR2 are MDHEN and SYDVKM. The CDR3 is 13 residues long. The CDR3: CASRSGQLYEQYF. The CDR3 DNA sequence: TGTGCCAGCAGATCAGGACAGCTCTACGAGCAGTACTTC.

This clone has more than one count but fewer than ten. CDR3 residues: CASSSGGTGSYEQYF. The CDR3 DNA reads as TGTGCCAGCAGTTCAGGCGGGACAGGATCCTACGAGCAGTACTTC. The genes are TRBV28 and TRBJ2-7, with 8 bases lining up with TRBD1. CDR3 length: 15 amino acids. Trimming took 4 bases from V and 1 from J; bases not matched to a gene: 6. The germline V gene encodes CDR1 MDHEN and CDR2 SYDVKM.

In regard to this clone: The sample has other DNA sequences that encode this CDR3 too. The chain links TRBV2 to TRBJ1-1; D gene ambiguous. The V gene's germline CDR1 is SNHLY and CDR2 FYNNEI. Trimming stripped 3 bases from V and 6 bases from J, with 5 bases between. This CDR3 is built from 11 residues. CDR3 sequence (DNA): TGTGCCAGCAGTGATCGGCCTGAAGCTTTCTTT. Encoded protein: CASSDRPEAFF.

The chain joins TRBV10-3 to TRBJ1-5; possible D gene TRBD1, 5 bases. The V and J ends lost 6 bases and 0 bases respectively, with 9 bases between them. The CDR3 length is 14 residues. The germline CDR1 and CDR2 sequences are ENHRY and SYGVKD. The CDR3 DNA is TGTGCCATCAGGGGGGTAGATAGCAATCAGCCCCAGCATTTT. The encoded protein is CAIRGVDSNQPQHF.

This chain joins TRBV29-1 and TRBJ2-5; D may be TRBD2 (5 bases). The CDR3 is made up of 12 amino acids. The germline V and J ends were trimmed by 7 bases and 6 bases, with 15 bases remaining between them. Germline-derived CDR1 and CDR2 are SQVTM and ANQGSEA. The CDR3 DNA reads as TGCAGCGCTCTGACCTCGGGGAAGACCCAGTACTTC. This translates into CSALTSGKTQYF.

The CDR3 nucleotides read TGTGCCAGCAGTGAGCAGGGGAGCTCCTACGAGCAGTACTTC. It yields the protein CASSEQGSSYEQYF. The chain carries TRBV2 and TRBJ2-7; perhaps TRBD1 as D (6 bases). V lost 3 bases, J lost 0 bases, and 9 bases lay in between. Germline V gene lookup returns CDR1 SNHLY and CDR2 FYNNEI. The CDR3 contains 14 residues. The full variable domain, rest sourced from reference TRBV2 and TRBJ2-7, is EPEVTQTPSHQVTQMGQEVILRCVPISNHLYFYWYRQILGQKVEFLVSFYNNEISEKSEIFDDQFSVERPDGSNFTLKIRSTKLEDSAMYFCASSEQGSSYEQYFGPGTRLTVT.

This rearrangement joins TRBV2 to TRBJ2-5, with D maybe TRBD2 (6 bases). This CDR3 contains 15 residues. V was shortened by 3 bases and J by 1 base, with 12 bases between the two germline ends. Germline CDR1 is SNHLY and CDR2 is FYNNEI. The CDR3 loop is CASSDMGGTQETQYF. The DNA of the CDR3 is TGTGCCAGCAGTGATATGGGGGGAACCCAAGAGACCCAGTACTTC.

The chain couples TRBV5-6 to TRBJ1-4; a weak D match, TRBD1 (5 bases). V lost 0 bases to trimming and J lost 8 bases, with 11 bases between them. The germline CDR1 and CDR2 sequences are SGHDT and YYEEEE. This CDR3 has 14 residues. DNA of the CDR3: TGTGCCAGCAGCTTGGCGGGGAGGGACGAAAAACTGTTTTTT. Amino acid sequence: CASSLAGRDEKLFF.

About this clone: Other DNA variants within this sample encode the same CDR3. The V and J genes are TRBV5-1 and TRBJ1-1; 7 positions match TRBD1. The CDR3 contains 14 residues. CDR1 and CDR2 (germline): SGHRS, YFSETQ. Germline trimming cut 4 bases from V and 3 bases from J; bases unmatched to any gene: 6. CDR3 sequence reads: CASSPGQEDTEAFF. The CDR3 bases are TGCGCCAGCAGCCCCGGACAGGAGGACACTGAAGCTTTCTTT. Full variable domain (remainder filled in from reference TRBV5-1 and TRBJ1-1): KAGVTQTPRYLIKTRGQQVTLSCSPISGHRSVSWYQQTPGQGLQFLFEYFSETQRNKGNFPGRFSGRQFSNSRSEMNVSTLELGDSALYLCASSPGQEDTEAFFGQGTRLTVV.

This clone was found once. The gene calls are TRBV7-9 and TRBJ1-2; no definite D call. The CDR3 runs 16 residues. V was shortened by 5 bases and J by 2 bases, with 18 bases between the two germline ends. Germline CDR1 is SEHNR and CDR2 is FQNEAQ (reference sequence). The CDR3 is CASSRMGYHGNYGYTF. CDR3 in DNA: TGTGCCAGCAGCCGCATGGGATACCATGGAAACTATGGCTACACCTTC. The full variable domain, its missing parts supplied by reference TRBV7-9 and TRBJ1-2, is DTGVSQNPRHKITKRGQNVTFRCDPISEHNRLYWYRQTLGQGPEFLTYFQNEAQLEKSRLLSDRFSAERPKGSFSTLEIQRTEQGDSAMYLCASSRMGYHGNYGYTFGSGTRLTVV.

This clone showed up just a few times. The V call is TRBV6-4, the J call TRBJ1-5, with D maybe TRBD1 (5 bases). From germline, CDR1 is MRHNA and CDR2 SNTAGT. CDR3 size: 17 residues. Trimming pared 0 bases from V and 0 bases from J, leaving 12 bases between. For the CDR3, the DNA is TGTGCCAGCAGTGACTCGGGCGGGGCGAATAGCAATCAGCCCCAGCATTTT. Translating gives CASSDSGGANSNQPQHF.

This clone was seen a handful of times. V and J are TRBV6-5 and TRBJ1-4; D may be TRBD1 (5 bases). Germline CDR1 is MNHEY and CDR2 is SVGAGI. The germline V and J ends were trimmed by 6 bases and 5 bases, with 16 bases remaining between them. The CDR3 extends over 15 amino acids. CDR3 residues: CASSWASPGNEKLFF. The CDR3 region has the DNA TGTGCCAGCAGCTGGGCTTCACCAGGGAATGAAAAACTGTTTTTT.

The chain combines TRBV6-5 with TRBJ2-7, with a weak D call TRBD2 (6 bases). CDR1 and CDR2 (germline): MNHEY, SVGAGI. Between the trimmed V and J ends, which lost 2 bases and 3 bases, there was a span of 17 bases. The length of the CDR3 is 16 residues. The CDR3 DNA reads TGTGCCAGCAGTTACCCCGGACCCCCGGGAGACTACGAGCAGTACTTC. It specifies CASSYPGPPGDYEQYF.

The chain employs TRBV11-2 and TRBJ2-5; 8 nucleotides agree with TRBD1. Trimming cost V 4 bases and J 4 bases; bases outside gene matches: 5. The germline CDR1 and CDR2 sequences are SGHAT and FQNNGV. The CDR3 has 14 residues. The CDR3 DNA is TGTGCCAGCAGCTCGGACAGGGTGAGAGAGACCCAGTACTTC. This codes for CASSSDRVRETQYF.